The clone carrying this TCR beta chain was seen once. The CDR3 consists of 15 residues. The V gene's germline CDR1 is SGHDT and CDR2 YYEEEE. V lost 1 base to trimming and J lost 2 bases, with 11 bases between them. This entry comes from a study of shared clonotypes between healthy human individuals. Authors' processing steps: ImmunoSEQ yielded junction-only sequences lacking quality scores, so filtering differed. Using immunoSEQ multiplex PCR, the repertoire was profiled, and TCRdb retains in-frame clones only, with some absent. Clone size and the V and J calls come from that table; the DNA yielded D and trimming. The sample holds about 330,000 clones, roughly 91% seen once. CCR7-negative CD45RA+ TemRA cells were combined with CD45RO+ cells to form CD8 memory.

This TCR derives from a young man in good health. V usage is TRBV5-6 and J usage is TRBJ2-3; D is possibly TRBD1 (6 bases). The sequenced material came from memory CD8+ T cells sorted from blood. The subset here: CD45RO+ cells pooled with CCR7-negative TemRA cells. CDR3 nucleotides: TGTGCCAGCAGCTTGACACCAGGGGTCACAGATACGCAGTATTTT. Its translation is CASSLTPGVTDTQYF.